The following is a T cell receptor beta chain sequence with its context. These data belong to a study of blood T cell repertoires in COVID-19. Using immunoSEQ multiplex PCR, the repertoire was profiled, and TCRdb retains in-frame clones only, with some absent. The profile shows around 130,000 clones, 77% of them singletons. Germline V gene lookup returns CDR1 MGHRA and CDR2 YSYEKL. The CDR3 totals 15 residues. Unmatched junction bases numbered 6, after V lost 3 bases and J lost 4 bases. The sequenced sample consisted of peripheral blood. This chain connects TRBV4-1 to TRBJ1-1, with 9 bases lining up with TRBD1. This clonotype was obtained from a man older than 75 with acute or convalescent COVID-19. The CDR3 sequence: CASSQRTGGITEAFF. The CDR3 nucleotides are TGCGCCAGCAGCCAGCGAACAGGGGGCATCACTGAAGCTTTCTTT.